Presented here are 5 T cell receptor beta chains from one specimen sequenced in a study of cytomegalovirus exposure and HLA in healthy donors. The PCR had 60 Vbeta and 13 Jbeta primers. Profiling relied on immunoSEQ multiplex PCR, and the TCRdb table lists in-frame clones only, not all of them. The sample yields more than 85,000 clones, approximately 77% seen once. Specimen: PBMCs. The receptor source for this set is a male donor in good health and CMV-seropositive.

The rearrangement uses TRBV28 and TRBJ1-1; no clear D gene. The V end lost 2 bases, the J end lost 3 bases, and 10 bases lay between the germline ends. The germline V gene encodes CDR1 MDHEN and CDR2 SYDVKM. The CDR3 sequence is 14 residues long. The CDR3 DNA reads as TGTGCCAGCAGTTTACCGGCAGAGGACACTGAAGCTTTCTTT. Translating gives CASSLPAEDTEAFF.

CDR3 nucleotides: TGTGCCTGGAGGAGGCAGTCGAACACCGGGGAGCTGTTTTTT. This translates into CAWRRQSNTGELFF. The chain combines TRBV30 with TRBJ2-2, with D hard to call. V was shortened by 3 bases and J by 0 bases, with 8 bases between the two germline ends. Germline V gene sequence: CDR1 GTSNPN, CDR2 SVGIG (reference sequence). This CDR3 region has 14 residues.

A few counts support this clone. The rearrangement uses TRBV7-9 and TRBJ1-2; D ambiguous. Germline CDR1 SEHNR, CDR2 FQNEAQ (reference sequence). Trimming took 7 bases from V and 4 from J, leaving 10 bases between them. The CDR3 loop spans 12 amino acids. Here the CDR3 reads CASTEPSYGYTF. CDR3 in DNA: TGTGCCAGCACGGAGCCCTCCTATGGCTACACCTTC.

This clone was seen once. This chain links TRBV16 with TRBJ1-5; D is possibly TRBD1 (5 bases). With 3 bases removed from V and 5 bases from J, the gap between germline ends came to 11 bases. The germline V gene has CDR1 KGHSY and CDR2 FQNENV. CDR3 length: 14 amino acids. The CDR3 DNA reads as TGTGCCAGCAGCCAGGGGCGCGGTCATCAGCCCCAGCATTTT. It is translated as CASSQGRGHQPQHF.

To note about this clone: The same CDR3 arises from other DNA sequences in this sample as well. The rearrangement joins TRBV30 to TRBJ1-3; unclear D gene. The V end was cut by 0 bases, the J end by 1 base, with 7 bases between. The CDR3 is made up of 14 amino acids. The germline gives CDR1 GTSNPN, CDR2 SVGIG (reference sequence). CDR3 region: CAWSVRGSGNTIYF. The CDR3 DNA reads TGTGCCTGGAGTGTACGGGGATCTGGAAACACCATATATTTT. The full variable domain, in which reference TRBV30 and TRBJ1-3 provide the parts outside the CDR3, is SQTIHQWPATLVQPVGSPLSLECTVEGTSNPNLYWYRQAAGRGLQLLFYSVGIGQISSEVPQNLSASRPQDRQFILSSKKLLLSDSGFYLCAWSVRGSGNTIYFGEGSWLTVV.